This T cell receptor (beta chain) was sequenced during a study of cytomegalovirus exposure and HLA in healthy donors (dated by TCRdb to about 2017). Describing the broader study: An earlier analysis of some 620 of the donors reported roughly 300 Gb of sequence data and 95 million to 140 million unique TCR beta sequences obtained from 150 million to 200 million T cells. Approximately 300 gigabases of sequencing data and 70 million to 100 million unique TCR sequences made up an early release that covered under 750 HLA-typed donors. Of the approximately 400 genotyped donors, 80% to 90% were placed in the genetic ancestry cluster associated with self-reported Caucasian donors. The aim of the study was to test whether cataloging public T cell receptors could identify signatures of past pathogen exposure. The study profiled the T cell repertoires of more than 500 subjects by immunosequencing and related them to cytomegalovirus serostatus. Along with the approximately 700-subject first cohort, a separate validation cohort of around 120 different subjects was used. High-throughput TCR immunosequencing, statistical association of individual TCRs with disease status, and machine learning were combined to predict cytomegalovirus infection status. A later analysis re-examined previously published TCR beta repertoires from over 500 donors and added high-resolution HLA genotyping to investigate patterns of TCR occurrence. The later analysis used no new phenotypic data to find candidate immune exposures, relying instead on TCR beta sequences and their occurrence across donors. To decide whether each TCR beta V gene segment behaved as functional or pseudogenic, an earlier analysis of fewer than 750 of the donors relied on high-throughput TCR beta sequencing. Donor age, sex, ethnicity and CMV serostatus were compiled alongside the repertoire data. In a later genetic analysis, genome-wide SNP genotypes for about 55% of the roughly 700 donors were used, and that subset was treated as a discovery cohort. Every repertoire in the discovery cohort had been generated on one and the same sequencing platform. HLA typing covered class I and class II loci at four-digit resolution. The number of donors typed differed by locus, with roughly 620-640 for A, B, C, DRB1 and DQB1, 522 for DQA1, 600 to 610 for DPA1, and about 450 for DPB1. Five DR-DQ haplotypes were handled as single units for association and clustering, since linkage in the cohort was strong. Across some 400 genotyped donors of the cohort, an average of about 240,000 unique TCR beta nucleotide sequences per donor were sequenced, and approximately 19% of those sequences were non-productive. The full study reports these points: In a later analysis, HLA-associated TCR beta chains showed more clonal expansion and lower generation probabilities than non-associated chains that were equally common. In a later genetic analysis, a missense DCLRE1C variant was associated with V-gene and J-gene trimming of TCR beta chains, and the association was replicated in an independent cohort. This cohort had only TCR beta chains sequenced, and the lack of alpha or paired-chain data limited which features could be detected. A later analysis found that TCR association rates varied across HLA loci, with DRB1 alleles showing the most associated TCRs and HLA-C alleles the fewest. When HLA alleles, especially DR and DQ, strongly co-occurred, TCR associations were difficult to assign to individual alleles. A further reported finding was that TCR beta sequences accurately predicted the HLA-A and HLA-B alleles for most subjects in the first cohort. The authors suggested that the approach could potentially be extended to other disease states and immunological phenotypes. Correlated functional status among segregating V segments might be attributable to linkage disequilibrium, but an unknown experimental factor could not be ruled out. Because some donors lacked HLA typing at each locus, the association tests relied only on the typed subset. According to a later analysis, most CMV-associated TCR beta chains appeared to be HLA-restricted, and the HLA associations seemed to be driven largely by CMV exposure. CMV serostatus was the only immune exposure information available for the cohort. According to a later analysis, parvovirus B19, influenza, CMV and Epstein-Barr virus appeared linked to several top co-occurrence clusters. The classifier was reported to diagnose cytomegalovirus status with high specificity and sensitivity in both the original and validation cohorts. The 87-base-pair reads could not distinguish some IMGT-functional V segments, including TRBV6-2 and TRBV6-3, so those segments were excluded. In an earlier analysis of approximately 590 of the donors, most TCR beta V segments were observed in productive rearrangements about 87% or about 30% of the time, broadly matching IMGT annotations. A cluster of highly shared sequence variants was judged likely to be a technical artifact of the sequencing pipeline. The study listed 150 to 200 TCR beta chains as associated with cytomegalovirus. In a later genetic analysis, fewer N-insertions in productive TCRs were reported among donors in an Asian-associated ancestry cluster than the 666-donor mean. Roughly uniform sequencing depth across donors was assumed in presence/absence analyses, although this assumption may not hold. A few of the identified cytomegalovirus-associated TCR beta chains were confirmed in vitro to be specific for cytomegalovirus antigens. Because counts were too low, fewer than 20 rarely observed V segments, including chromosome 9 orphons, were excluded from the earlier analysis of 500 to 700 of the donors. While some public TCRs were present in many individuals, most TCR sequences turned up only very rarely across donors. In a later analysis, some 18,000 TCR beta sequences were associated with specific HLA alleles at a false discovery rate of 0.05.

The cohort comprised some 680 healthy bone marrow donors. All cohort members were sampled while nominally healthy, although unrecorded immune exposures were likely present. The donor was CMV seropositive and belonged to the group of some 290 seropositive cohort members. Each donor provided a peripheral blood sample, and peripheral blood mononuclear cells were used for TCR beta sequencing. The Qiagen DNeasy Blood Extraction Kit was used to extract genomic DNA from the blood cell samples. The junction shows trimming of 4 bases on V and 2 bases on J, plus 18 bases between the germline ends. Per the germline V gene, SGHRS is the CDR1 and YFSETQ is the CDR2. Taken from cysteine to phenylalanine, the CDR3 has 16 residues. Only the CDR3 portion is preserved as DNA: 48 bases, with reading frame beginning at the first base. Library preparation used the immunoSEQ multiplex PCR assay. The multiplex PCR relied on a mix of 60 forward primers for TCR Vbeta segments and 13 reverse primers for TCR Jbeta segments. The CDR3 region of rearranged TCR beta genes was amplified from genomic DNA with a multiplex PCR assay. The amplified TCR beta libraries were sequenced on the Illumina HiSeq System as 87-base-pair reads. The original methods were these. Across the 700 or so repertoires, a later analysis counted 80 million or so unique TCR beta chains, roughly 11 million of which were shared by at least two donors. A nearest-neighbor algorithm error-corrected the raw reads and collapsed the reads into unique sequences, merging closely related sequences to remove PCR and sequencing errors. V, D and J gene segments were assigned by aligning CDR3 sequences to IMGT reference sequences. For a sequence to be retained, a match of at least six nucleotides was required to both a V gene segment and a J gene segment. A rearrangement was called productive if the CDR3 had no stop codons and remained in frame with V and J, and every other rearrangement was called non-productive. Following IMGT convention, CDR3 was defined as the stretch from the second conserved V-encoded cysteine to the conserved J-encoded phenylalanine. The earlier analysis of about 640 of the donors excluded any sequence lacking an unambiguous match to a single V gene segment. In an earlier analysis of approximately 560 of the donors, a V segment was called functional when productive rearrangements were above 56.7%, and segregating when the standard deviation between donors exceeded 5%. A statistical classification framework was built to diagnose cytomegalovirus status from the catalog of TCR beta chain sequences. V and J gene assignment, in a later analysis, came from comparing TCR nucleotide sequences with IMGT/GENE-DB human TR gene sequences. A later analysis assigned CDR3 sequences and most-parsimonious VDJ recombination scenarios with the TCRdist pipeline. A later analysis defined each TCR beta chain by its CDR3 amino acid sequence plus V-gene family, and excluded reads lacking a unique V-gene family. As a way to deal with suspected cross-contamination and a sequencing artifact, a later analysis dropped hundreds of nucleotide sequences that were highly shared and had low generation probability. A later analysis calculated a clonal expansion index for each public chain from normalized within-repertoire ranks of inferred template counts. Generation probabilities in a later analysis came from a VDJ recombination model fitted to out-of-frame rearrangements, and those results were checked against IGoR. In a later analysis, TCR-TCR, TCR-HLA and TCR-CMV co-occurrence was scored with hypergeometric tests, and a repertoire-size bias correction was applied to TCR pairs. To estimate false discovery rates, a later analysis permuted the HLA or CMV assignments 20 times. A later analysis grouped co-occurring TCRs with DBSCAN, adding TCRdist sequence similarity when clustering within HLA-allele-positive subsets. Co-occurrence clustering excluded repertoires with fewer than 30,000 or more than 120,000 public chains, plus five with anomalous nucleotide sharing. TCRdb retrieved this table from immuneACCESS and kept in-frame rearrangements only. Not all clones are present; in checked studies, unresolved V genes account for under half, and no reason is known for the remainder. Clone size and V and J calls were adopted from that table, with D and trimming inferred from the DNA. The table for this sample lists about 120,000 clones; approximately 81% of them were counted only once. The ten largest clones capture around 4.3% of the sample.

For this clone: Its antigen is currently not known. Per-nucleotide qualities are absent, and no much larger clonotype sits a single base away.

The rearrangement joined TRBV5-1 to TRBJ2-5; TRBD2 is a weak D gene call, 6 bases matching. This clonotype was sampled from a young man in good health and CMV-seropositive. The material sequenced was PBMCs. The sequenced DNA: TGCGCCAGCAGCGGATCCGCCGCAGGGACTCAAGAGACCCAGTACTTC. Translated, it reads CASSGSAAGTQETQYF.